Following are 17 T cell receptor beta chains from one sample sequenced in a study of CD8 T cells in ankylosing spondylitis (dated by TCRdb to the late 2010s). Libraries were constructed by 5' RACE. Sequencing took place on an Illumina HiSeq 2500. The public sequencing data were trimmed at Q25 with fastp and processed into clonotypes with MiXCR by TCRdb, which kept only in-frame beta chains. Here each entry gathers all rows of one CDR3 protein and keeps the most common genes and DNA. Recorded for this sample are almost 250,000 distinct CDR3 sequences; roughly a third of them occurred a single time. The top ten clonotypes cover roughly 4.2% of the sample. Source material: blood, either unsorted or a sorted T cell fraction (not recorded which). The receptor set was obtained from a male donor with ankylosing spondylitis or in good health (not recorded which).

The chain joins TRBV5-6 to TRBJ2-7, with a tentative D call TRBD2 (5 bases). CDR1 is SGHDT, CDR2 YYEEEE, per germline. The germline V and J ends were trimmed by 5 bases and 2 bases, with 11 bases remaining between them. CDR3 length: 13 residues. The chain's CDR3 is CASRRAQAYEQYF. CDR3 DNA sequence: TGTGCCAGCAGGAGGGCGCAAGCCTACGAGCAGTACTTC. The whole variable domain, filled in from reference TRBV5-6 and TRBJ2-7, reads DAGVTQSPTHLIKTRGQQVTLRCSPKSGHDTVSWYQQALGQGPQFIFQYYEEEERQRGNFPDRFSGHQFPNYSSELNVNALLLGDSALYLCASRRAQAYEQYFGPGTRLTVT.

There are a few counts of this clonotype. The chain couples TRBV28 to TRBJ2-7, with no clear D. The CDR3 length is 14 residues. V was trimmed by 7 bases and J by 2 bases, leaving 15 bases between them. The V gene's germline CDR1 is MDHEN and CDR2 SYDVKM. Written as DNA, the CDR3 is TGTGCCAGCACCCCCGGTGGGGTCGCCTACGAGCAGTACTTC. Residues: CASTPGGVAYEQYF.

The genes are TRBV28 and TRBJ2-7, with 11 bases aligning to TRBD2. J lost 4 bases, V lost 6 bases, and 11 bases had no gene match. The germline V gene has CDR1 MDHEN and CDR2 SYDVKM. There are 16 residues in the CDR3. The CDR3 nucleotides are TGTGCCAGCAGCCCCACGGGACTAGCGGCCCCTTACGAGCAGTACTTC. Translated, it gives CASSPTGLAAPYEQYF.

The rearrangement uses TRBV27 and TRBJ2-2; possible D gene TRBD1, 6 bases. Germline CDR1 MNHEY, CDR2 SMNVEV (reference sequence). This CDR3 has 14 amino acids. Trimming cost V 3 bases and J 7 bases, with 12 bases left between them. CDR3 sequence reads: CASSFWQGNGELFF. CDR3 coding DNA: TGTGCCAGCAGTTTTTGGCAGGGGAACGGGGAGCTGTTTTTT.

This clonotype came up a few times. The genes are TRBV20-1 and TRBJ2-7; D is unclear. The CDR3 has 13 residues. Trimming removed 0 bases from V and 0 bases from J, with 6 bases in between. CDR1 is DFQATT, CDR2 SNEGSKA, per germline (reference sequence). The CDR3 loop is CSARDKDSYEQYF. The CDR3, as DNA: TGCAGTGCTAGAGATAAGGACTCCTACGAGCAGTACTTC.

This clonotype was seen a few times. The rearrangement links TRBV29-1 to TRBJ2-3; D tentatively fits TRBD1 or TRBD2 (5 bases each). V shed 5 bases and J shed 3 bases, with 18 bases lying between them. CDR3 length: 15 amino acids. In germline, CDR1 is SQVTM, CDR2 ANQGSEA. CDR3 amino acids: CSVFRDPIETDTQYF. The CDR3, as DNA: TGCAGCGTTTTCCGGGACCCCATAGAGACAGATACGCAGTATTTT.

The chain joins TRBV15 to TRBJ2-5; 7 nucleotides align to TRBD1. The V segment lost 7 bases and the J segment 3 bases; nucleotides outside the gene matches: 5. CDR3 length: 13 residues. Germline-derived CDR1 and CDR2 are LNHNV and YYDKDF (reference sequence). The CDR3 region is CATTRDRKETQYF. In DNA, the CDR3 is TGTGCCACCACACGGGACAGAAAAGAGACCCAGTACTTC.

This clonotype turned up a few times. The gene calls are TRBV20-1 and TRBJ1-6; no firm D call. Trimming pared 1 base from V and 10 bases from J, leaving 8 bases between. The germline V gene encodes CDR1 DFQATT and CDR2 SNEGSKA (reference sequence). The CDR3 is 12 residues long. CDR3 in amino acids: CSARGAVSPLHF. The CDR3 coding sequence is TGCAGTGCTAGAGGGGCAGTCTCACCCCTCCACTTT.

V usage is TRBV15 and J usage is TRBJ1-6, with D perhaps matching TRBD1 (5 bases). The CDR3 length is 21 residues. V lost 0 bases to trimming and J lost 0 bases, with 21 bases between them. CDR1 is LNHNV and CDR2 is YYDKDF in the germline V gene (reference sequence). The chain's CDR3 is CATSRDSFAVRTSSYNSPLHF. CDR3 DNA: TGTGCCACCAGCAGAGATTCTTTCGCTGTCAGGACAAGCTCCTATAATTCACCCCTCCACTTT.

This clonotype was seen ten or more times. The chain recombines TRBV12-3 or TRBV12-4 with TRBJ1-2; maybe TRBD1 (5 bases). The CDR3 totals 12 residues. V lost 5 bases and J lost 5, with 9 bases in between. The DNA of the CDR3 is TGTGCCAGCAGTCCTCGACAGTATGGCTACACCTTC. Amino acid sequence: CASSPRQYGYTF.

This clonotype occurred many times. CDR3 in DNA: TGCGCCAGCAGCTTTCGGACTAGCGAAGAGGAGGAGCAGTACTTC. Its translation: CASSFRTSEEEEQYF. The gene calls are TRBV5-1 and TRBJ2-7, with 9 bases matching TRBD2. Germline trimming cut 2 bases from V and 7 bases from J; bases unmatched to any gene: 10. Looked up from germline, CDR1 is SGHRS and CDR2 is YFSETQ. The CDR3 is 15 residues long.

The CDR3 DNA reads as TGTGCCAGCAGCCCCCCCGGGACTAGCGGGGGAGGGCAGTTCTTC. Encoded protein: CASSPPGTSGGGQFF. This rearrangement joins TRBV9 to TRBJ2-1; TRBD2 aligns across 14 bases. The J segment lost 12 bases and the V segment lost 4 bases, leaving 9 bases of the junction unmatched. Germline lookup yields CDR1 SGDLS and CDR2 YYNGEE. The CDR3 contains 15 residues.

This clonotype was observed at least ten times. The chain links TRBV20-1 to TRBJ2-6, with D possibly matching TRBD1 (5 bases). Germline V lookup: CDR1 DFQATT, CDR2 SNEGSKA (reference sequence). The V and J ends lost 3 bases and 5 bases respectively, with 11 bases between them. The CDR3 loop spans 14 amino acids. The CDR3 region has the DNA TGCAGTGCTAGTACAGGTTCTCGGGCCAACGTCCTGACTTTC. Its translation: CSASTGSRANVLTF.

Remarks on this clonotype: Relative to the germline gene, one junction end is altered; a read error may explain this. The V call is TRBV24-1, the J call TRBJ2-2; 10 positions match TRBD1. Looked up from germline, CDR1 is KGHDR and CDR2 is SFDVKD. This CDR3 has 17 amino acids. CDR3 sequence: CATSGTGADLNTGELFF. In DNA, the CDR3 is TGTGCTACCAGCGGGACAGGGGCCGACCTGAACACCGGGGAGCTGTTTTTT.

This clonotype has more than one count but fewer than ten. The chain couples TRBV29-1 to TRBJ2-1; 9 bases map to TRBD2. Per germline, CDR1 SQVTM and CDR2 ANQGSEA. J was trimmed by 7 bases and V by 8 bases; bases with no gene match: 12. This CDR3 has 14 residues. The CDR3 spells CSYPQAGGVNEQFF. The CDR3 nucleotides read TGCAGCTATCCTCAGGCGGGGGGGGTTAATGAGCAGTTCTTC.

This clonotype occurred a few times. The rearrangement uses TRBV20-1 and TRBJ2-5, with 9 bases fitting TRBD2. The V gene's germline CDR1 is DFQATT and CDR2 SNEGSKA (reference sequence). The CDR3 length is 15 residues. V trimming: 6 bases; J trimming: 0 bases; junction bases outside the gene matches: 8. DNA of the CDR3: TGCAGTGCCGGGGCTAGCGGGGTGGACCAAGAGACCCAGTACTTC. This encodes CSAGASGVDQETQYF.

This clonotype was seen more than once but under ten times. The junction does not match germline at one end; this may be a read error. The chain uses TRBV20-1 and TRBJ2-2; the D is unclear. This CDR3 spans 15 amino acids. In germline, CDR1 is DFQATT, CDR2 SNEGSKA (reference sequence). Here the CDR3 reads CSARDPGHYTGELFF. For the CDR3, the DNA is TGCAGTGCGAGAGACCCGGGCCATTACACCGGGGAGCTGTTTTTT.